The entry below gives a single TCR beta chain sequence along with its context. What it binds is not known. Libraries were prepared by immunoSEQ multiplex PCR; TCRdb keeps only in-frame clonotypes and omits some of them. The table shows approximately 150,000 clones, with about 86% occurring only once. The sample is drawn from a study of T cell responses to AZD1222 COVID-19 vaccine. Findings and caveats of the study: Baseline seropositives among AZD1222 recipients totaled only 5 to 7. CD4 TCRs associated with vaccination spanned spike, dominating at 160-218 and 743-854.

J was trimmed by 10 bases and V by 5 bases; bases with no gene match: 5. This CDR3 has 11 residues. The germline V gene has CDR1 GTSNPN and CDR2 SVGIG (reference sequence). The chain employs TRBV30 and TRBJ2-1; 7 positions match TRBD2. This TCR was recovered from an adult who received the AZD1222 COVID-19 vaccine. The sample consisted of peripheral blood, taken 28 days after the second AZD1222 dose. This CDR3 is CAWGDYREQFF. The CDR3 nucleotides read TGTGCCTGGGGGGACTACCGGGAGCAGTTCTTC.